This T cell receptor (beta chain) was recovered during a study of PD-L1 blockade in urothelial cancer. Study overall: Patients' prior chemotherapy regimens numbered 0 to 3. A median blood sample held approximately 150,000 T cells and tens of thousands of unique TCRs. Study-level points and caveats: Below-median pretreatment blood TCR clonality was a predictor of better survival.

The protocol was immunoSEQ multiplex PCR, while the TCRdb copy is restricted to in-frame clones and leaves out a portion. The table shows more than 40,000 clones, with around 85% occurring only once. CDR1 is SEHNR and CDR2 is FQNEAQ in the germline V gene (reference sequence). CDR3 length: 16 amino acids. After removal of 5 bases from V and 2 bases from J, the junction contained 7 bases not matched to a gene. As to this clone: No antigen is known for it.

This sequence originates from a man in his sixties with urothelial cancer. The source material was PBMCs, sampled around atezolizumab (anti-PD-L1) treatment. The genes are TRBV7-9 and TRBJ1-2; TRBD1 matches at 11 bases. CDR3 sequence reads: CASSLGQGAPNYGYTF. The DNA for the CDR3 is TGTGCCAGCAGCCTCGGACAGGGGGCTCCAAACTATGGCTACACCTTC.